This T cell receptor beta chain was recovered during a study of CD8+ T cells in alopecia areata. Germline V gene lookup returns CDR1 SGHVS and CDR2 FNYEAQ. Deletions cut 5 bases from V and 4 bases from J, with 11 bases between. CDR3 length: 13 amino acids. Notes on the study in general: Tofacitinib significantly lowered scalp clonality and expanded CD8+ clones among the top 100. Only one nonresponder was present, which leaves the link between baseline CD8+ expansion and response uncertain. Higher clonality was seen in lesional scalp than in normal scalp, especially in alopecia totalis/universalis.

Noted treatment: oral pan-JAK inhibitor, 5-10 mg twice daily. Sorting of PBMCs yielded the CD4+ and CD8+ T cells. Of note for this clone: Its antigen is currently unknown.

It was cDNA, reverse transcribed from extracted RNA, that served as the sequencing template. Measured with immunoSEQ multiplex PCR; TCRdb has only the in-frame clones, and not every one. In the table there are approximately 43,000 clones, roughly 65% of which are singletons. The rearrangement joins TRBV7-6 to TRBJ2-5, with TRBD2 as a possible D gene (6 bases). The clonotype comes from a human donor with alopecia areata. Material: CD8+ T cells sorted from blood, obtained at week 4, from a patient treated with tofacitinib. CDR3 region: CASSQTRGETQYF. DNA for the CDR3: TGTGCCAGCAGCCAGACTAGGGGAGAGACCCAGTACTTC.